This T cell receptor (beta chain) was observed in a study of regulatory T cells in long-lasting Graves disease. Across the whole study: Antithyroid drug exposure in newly diagnosed Graves' patients had lasted under 3 months.

Germline assignment: CDR1 SGHNT and CDR2 YYREEE (reference sequence). The CDR3 contains 13 residues. J was trimmed by 8 bases and V by 0 bases; bases with no gene match: 3. Assembly of TCR beta libraries relied on iRepertoire HTBI primers together with Arm-PCR of CDR3 regions. One entry per CDR3 protein results from TCRdb running MiXCR on the multiplex PCR reads. The sample contains approximately 400,000 distinct CDR3 sequences, approximately 15% of which appear only once. Regarding the study as a whole: Persistent patients shared more public clonotypes (approximately 2,700) than newly diagnosed patients (approximately 960). Segments TRBV28, TRBJ1-2 and TRBJ2-5 showed preferential usage in persistent disease.

Concerning this clonotype: The antigen remains undetermined.

As to time point: newly diagnosed GD, antithyroid drugs for less than 3 months. Isolated PBMC RNA provided the starting material for the TCR library. A further study also used this sample, focusing on T cells in Graves' hyperthyroidism and ophthalmopathy.

The sequence came from a woman between 40 and 55 years old with Graves disease. This sample comprised peripheral blood mononuclear cells (PBMCs), obtained at new diagnosis, from a patient treated with antithyroid drugs. V and J are TRBV5-4 and TRBJ2-7; 9 positions agree with TRBD2. CDR3 sequence (DNA): TGTGCCAGCAGCTTGGAGCTAGCGGGACAGCAGTACTTC. Amino acids: CASSLELAGQQYF.